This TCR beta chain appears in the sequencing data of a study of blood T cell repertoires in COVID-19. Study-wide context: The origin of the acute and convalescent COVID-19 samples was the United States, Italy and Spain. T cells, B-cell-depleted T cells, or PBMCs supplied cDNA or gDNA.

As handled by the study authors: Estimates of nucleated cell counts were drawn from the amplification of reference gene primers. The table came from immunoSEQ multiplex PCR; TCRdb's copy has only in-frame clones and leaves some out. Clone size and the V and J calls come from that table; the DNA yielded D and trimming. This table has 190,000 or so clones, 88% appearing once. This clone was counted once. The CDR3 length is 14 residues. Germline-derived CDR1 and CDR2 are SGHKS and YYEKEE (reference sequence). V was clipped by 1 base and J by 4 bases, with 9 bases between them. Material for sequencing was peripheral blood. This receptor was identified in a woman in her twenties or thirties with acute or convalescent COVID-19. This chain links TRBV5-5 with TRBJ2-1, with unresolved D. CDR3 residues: CASSLIDSYNEQFF. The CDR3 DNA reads TGTGCCAGCAGCTTGATAGATTCGTACAATGAGCAGTTCTTC.